This T cell receptor beta chain was identified during a study of cytotoxic CD8 clonotypes in ibrutinib-treated CLL. The J segment lost 5 bases and the V segment lost 6 bases, leaving 4 bases of the junction unmatched. The germline V gene has CDR1 LGHNT and CDR2 FRNRAP. This CDR3 region has 13 residues. Sequencing used immunoSEQ multiplex PCR; TCRdb keeps in-frame clones, though not all of them. The repertoire includes 110,000 to 150,000 clones, roughly 76% of them detected once, and just over 5% sits in the top ten. This clone showed up many times. This receptor was obtained from a human donor with chronic lymphocytic leukemia. The starting material was PBMCs, obtained after 24 months of ibrutinib treatment. The chain couples TRBV12-5 to TRBJ1-1; 9 bases fit TRBD1. The CDR3 DNA reads TGTGCTAGTGGGGAACAGGGGGCAACTGAAGCTTTCTTT. This gives the protein CASGEQGATEAFF. The complete variable domain, with remaining parts taken from reference TRBV12-5 and TRBJ1-1, reads DARVTQTPRHKVTEMGQEVTMRCQPILGHNTVFWYRQTMMQGLELLAYFRNRAPLDDSGMPKDRFSAEMPDATLATLKIQPSEPRDSAVYFCASGEQGATEAFFGQGTRLTVV.